This TCR beta chain was captured by sequencing in a study of T cells after yellow fever vaccination. Study-wide findings and caveats: Post-booster samples contained most primary-vaccination clones (about 95% CD4, 88% CD8). Peaking faster, on day 5 versus 15, the secondary response was nonetheless weaker.

From the 5' RACE reads, TCRdb called clonotypes with MiXCR, one entry per CDR3 protein. The profile shows under 350,000 distinct CDR3 sequences, approximately 4% of them singletons. This clonotype was seen many times. Its antigen is not known. CDR3 size: 14 residues. V lost 8 bases and J lost 0, with 11 bases in between. CDR1 and CDR2 from the germline V gene are SGHRS and YFSETQ. This clonotype originated in a man younger than 35 who received the YFV17D yellow fever vaccine. The source material was PBMCs, sampled 5 days after the yellow fever booster vaccination. This chain links TRBV5-1 with TRBJ2-2, with D possibly TRBD1 on 6 matching bases. The CDR3 sequence: CASSDRTNTGELFF. Here the CDR3 DNA reads TGCGCCAGTAGCGACAGGACGAACACCGGGGAGCTGTTTTTT.